The source of this TCR beta chain is a study of technical replicates of blood from a handful of donors. Some clones are missing from TCRdb's copy, which holds only in-frame ones; the method was immunoSEQ multiplex PCR. The sample has under 85,000 clones, about 96% seen once. This receptor was obtained from a human donor in good health. The sequencing sample was made of T cells isolated from PBMCs.

The CDR3 DNA sequence: TGTGCCAGCAGTCTACCTAGCACAGATACGCAGTATTTT. Protein sequence: CASSLPSTDTQYF. This chain joins TRBV28 and TRBJ2-3; unclear D gene. Trimming cost V 5 bases and J 0 bases, with 6 bases left between them. Per the germline V gene, CDR1 is MDHEN and CDR2 is SYDVKM. This CDR3 spans 13 amino acids.